One and the same sample provided the 28 T cell receptor beta chains below, sequenced in a study of shared clonotypes between healthy human individuals. Libraries were prepared by immunoSEQ multiplex PCR; TCRdb keeps only in-frame clonotypes and omits some of them. The data contain about 110,000 clones, over 65% of them seen just once; the ten biggest clones take up over 20%. Sequenced input: memory CD8+ T cells sorted from blood. The sample's subset: CD45RO+ cells pooled with CCR7-negative TemRA cells. The receptors were sampled from a woman in her 30s in good health.

This clone was seen a few times. V is TRBV28 and J is TRBJ1-2; a weak D match, TRBD1 (6 bases). CDR1 is MDHEN, CDR2 SYDVKM, per germline. CDR3 length: 15 amino acids. Trimming cost V 1 base and J 3 bases, with 12 bases left between them. The CDR3 protein is CASSLLGAADYGYTF. The DNA for the CDR3 is TGTGCCAGCAGTTTATTGGGGGCAGCGGACTATGGCTACACCTTC.

This clone was found many times. The J gene is TRBJ2-7, the V gene TRBV2; D remains unclear. V lost 6 bases and J 6 bases, leaving 6 bases between the germline ends. The germline CDR1 and CDR2 sequences are SNHLY and FYNNEI. CDR3 length: 10 amino acids. CDR3 bases: TGTGCCAGCAGGGTAGGCGAGCAGTACTTC. It encodes CASRVGEQYF.

This clone was seen at least ten times. The chain combines TRBV5-1 with TRBJ2-7, with unresolved D. The CDR3 spans 11 residues. The V gene's germline CDR1 is SGHRS and CDR2 YFSETQ. V shed 5 bases and J shed 3 bases, with 6 bases lying between them. Written as DNA, the CDR3 is TGCGCCAGCAGGGATAACTACGAGCAGTACTTC. This translates into CASRDNYEQYF.

The V and J genes are TRBV2 and TRBJ2-7, with 8 bases that match TRBD1. The trim removed 3 bases at V and 5 bases at J, leaving 12 bases unmatched. Germline lookup yields CDR1 SNHLY and CDR2 FYNNEI. The CDR3 has 16 residues. The CDR3 spells CASSEVYRTGKHEQYF. The CDR3 DNA reads as TGTGCCAGCAGTGAGGTCTATAGGACAGGGAAGCACGAGCAGTACTTC.

This clone is a singleton in its sample. V gene TRBV7-6 combines with J gene TRBJ2-7; TRBD2 matches at 13 bases. CDR3 size: 17 residues. The germline gives CDR1 SGHVS, CDR2 FNYEAQ. Trimming removed 5 bases from V and 3 bases from J; junction bases left unmatched: 10. This chain's CDR3 is CASSPRLAGGRIYEQYF. The DNA of the CDR3 is TGTGCCAGCAGCCCGAGACTAGCGGGAGGTAGGATCTACGAGCAGTACTTC.

A word on this clone: The same CDR3 also results from other DNA sequences found in this sample. The rearrangement joins TRBV7-8 to TRBJ2-7; D is undetermined. Germline V gene sequence: CDR1 SGHVS, CDR2 FQNEAQ. Trimming stripped 1 base from V and 2 bases from J, with 6 bases between. The CDR3 totals 13 residues. CDR3: CASSLGRTYEQYF. For the CDR3, the DNA is TGTGCCAGCAGCTTAGGGAGAACCTACGAGCAGTACTTC.

Details on this clone: The same CDR3 is also encoded by other DNA sequences in this sample. The V call is TRBV6-4, the J call TRBJ2-1; 12 bases map to TRBD2. From germline, CDR1 is MRHNA and CDR2 SNTAGT. The CDR3 spans 16 residues. The V segment lost 0 bases and the J segment 4 bases; nucleotides outside the gene matches: 1. The DNA for the CDR3 is TGTGCCAGCAGTGACTCGGGGACTAGCGGGTACAATGAGCAGTTCTTC. Encoded protein: CASSDSGTSGYNEQFF.

The table lists this clone with many counts. The J gene is TRBJ1-5, the V gene TRBV28; a weak D match, TRBD1 (6 bases). Germline assignment: CDR1 MDHEN and CDR2 SYDVKM. The CDR3 runs to 15 residues. V lost 6 bases to trimming and J lost 7 bases, with 19 bases between them. The DNA of the CDR3 is TGTGCCAGCAGACCAACCGGGGGGCGAGTACAGCCCCAGCATTTT. This encodes CASRPTGGRVQPQHF.

The genes are TRBV28 and TRBJ2-2; a possible D gene is TRBD1 (6 bases). The CDR3 consists of 16 residues. V lost 6 bases and J 0 bases, leaving 14 bases between the germline ends. The V gene's germline CDR1 is MDHEN and CDR2 SYDVKM. CDR3: CASSRGDTPNTGELFF. DNA for the CDR3: TGTGCCAGCAGCCGAGGGGACACACCGAACACCGGGGAGCTGTTTTTT.

The chain is built from TRBV5-1 and TRBJ2-7; possibly TRBD2 for D (6 bases). The CDR3 has 15 amino acids. With 4 bases removed from V and 0 bases from J, the gap between germline ends came to 14 bases. From germline, CDR1 is SGHRS and CDR2 YFSETQ. The CDR3 spells CASSPSGDTSYEQYF. The CDR3 bases are TGCGCCAGCAGCCCGTCGGGAGACACCTCCTACGAGCAGTACTTC. The variable domain in full, with the rest retrieved from reference TRBV5-1 and TRBJ2-7, is KAGVTQTPRYLIKTRGQQVTLSCSPISGHRSVSWYQQTPGQGLQFLFEYFSETQRNKGNFPGRFSGRQFSNSRSEMNVSTLELGDSALYLCASSPSGDTSYEQYFGPGTRLTVT.

The V gene is TRBV4-1, the J gene TRBJ1-2; D is undetermined. V lost 0 bases to trimming and J lost 5 bases, with 13 bases between them. Per germline, CDR1 MGHRA and CDR2 YSYEKL. The length of the CDR3 is 15 residues. CDR3 nucleotides: TGCGCCAGCAGCCAAGAGTCCAGCCTGACATATGGCTACACCTTC. Amino acid sequence: CASSQESSLTYGYTF.

The rearrangement uses TRBV7-8 and TRBJ2-1; 10 positions agree with TRBD2. V shed 2 bases, J shed 8 bases, and the junction held 6 bases outside the gene matches. The CDR3 contains 15 residues. The germline CDR1 and CDR2 sequences are SGHVS and FQNEAQ. CDR3 in DNA: TGTGCCAGCAGCTTACTAGCGGGAGTTCCGGATGAGCAGTTCTTC. Protein: CASSLLAGVPDEQFF.

This clone has only a few counts. The chain uses TRBV5-5 and TRBJ1-1; TRBD1 aligns across 7 bases. CDR1 and CDR2 (germline): SGHKS, YYEKEE (reference sequence). With 3 bases clipped from V and 3 bases from J, the junction kept 2 bases outside the gene matches. The CDR3 is made up of 13 amino acids. The DNA of the CDR3 is TGTGCCAGCAGCTATGGGACAGACACTGAAGCTTTCTTT. It encodes CASSYGTDTEAFF.

Regarding this clone: A read error may produce the germline difference seen at one junction end. The gene calls are TRBV28 and TRBJ1-2; no reliable D call. The CDR3 loop spans 11 amino acids. Per the germline V gene, CDR1 is MDHEN and CDR2 is SYDVKM. CDR3 DNA sequence: TGTGCCAGCAGTACCGACTATGGCTACATCTTC. It codes for CASSTDYGYIF.

The sample holds one count of this clone. The chain recombines TRBV28 with TRBJ2-7; 10 nucleotides align to TRBD1. CDR1 and CDR2 (germline): MDHEN, SYDVKM. After removal of 6 bases from V and 0 bases from J, the junction contained 11 bases not matched to a gene. This CDR3 is 17 amino acids long. The CDR3 DNA sequence: TGTGCCAGCAGCTTGGTGCTTGGACAGGGGGGCTCCTACGAGCAGTACTTC. This sequence encodes CASSLVLGQGGSYEQYF. Variable domain in full (rest from reference TRBV28 and TRBJ2-7): DVKVTQSSRYLVKRTGEKVFLECVQDMDHENMFWYRQDPGLGLRLIYFSYDVKMKEKGDIPEGYSVSREKKERFSLILESASTNQTSMYLCASSLVLGQGGSYEQYFGPGTRLTVT.

There are many counts of this clone. The rearrangement links TRBV4-1 to TRBJ2-1, with TRBD1 identical over 7 bases. Germline lookup yields CDR1 MGHRA and CDR2 YSYEKL. V gave up 2 bases and J gave up 6 bases; unmatched junction bases: 1. The CDR3 spans 13 residues. CDR3 loop: CASSQTGVNEQFF. CDR3 nucleotide sequence: TGCGCCAGCAGCCAAACAGGGGTCAATGAGCAGTTCTTC.

V gene TRBV11-3 combines with J gene TRBJ2-5; either TRBD1 or TRBD2 may fit D (5 bases each). There are 15 residues in the CDR3. V gave up 5 bases and J gave up 4 bases, with 17 bases separating them. CDR1 is SGHNT and CDR2 is YENEEA in the germline V gene. The CDR3 region is CASSQIGDRAETQYF. CDR3 coding DNA: TGTGCCAGCAGCCAGATTGGGGACCGGGCAGAGACCCAGTACTTC.

The chain links TRBV11-2 to TRBJ2-2; 8 nucleotides match TRBD1. V shed 1 base, J shed 8 bases, and the junction held 3 bases outside the gene matches. From germline, CDR1 is SGHAT and CDR2 FQNNGV. This CDR3 is built from 14 residues. CDR3 in amino acids: CASSLADRVGELFF. The CDR3 DNA sequence: TGTGCCAGCAGCTTAGCGGACAGGGTAGGGGAGCTGTTTTTT.

Comments on this clone: A far larger clone is one nucleotide away, so this likely arose from a read error. The rearrangement links TRBV27 to TRBJ1-1; no clear D. Germline CDR1 and CDR2: MNHEY and SMNVEV (reference sequence). Trimming stripped 2 bases from V and 5 bases from J, with 9 bases between. The CDR3 runs to 13 residues. CDR3 protein: CASSLNPLTEAFF. CDR3 nucleotide sequence: TGTGCCAGCAGTTTAAACCCCTTAACTGAAGCTTTCTTT.

Only one count was recorded for this clone. A read error may explain this, as a much larger clone is one base away. The J gene is TRBJ2-5, the V gene TRBV5-1; 7 bases fit TRBD1. This CDR3 comprises 16 residues. Germline CDR1 and CDR2: SGHRS and YFSETQ. The CDR3 DNA follows: TGCGCCCGCAGCTTAGGCTCGACAGGGTGGTATGGGACCCAGTACTTC. Its protein product is CARSLGSTGWYGTQYF.

In the case of this clone: The junction departs from the called germline gene at one end, perhaps through a read error. The chain carries TRBV6-5 and TRBJ2-7; no clear D gene. The CDR3 runs 11 residues. Germline V gene lookup returns CDR1 MNHEY and CDR2 SVGAGI. CDR3 nucleotide sequence: TGTGCCAGCAGTCACTCGTACGAGCAGTACTTC. Its translation: CASSHSYEQYF.

The chain employs TRBV27 and TRBJ2-7, with TRBD2 matching over 10 bases. CDR1 is MNHEY and CDR2 is SMNVEV in the germline V gene (reference sequence). The ends lost 5 bases at V and 3 bases at J; junction bases unmatched: 7. This CDR3 is 15 amino acids long. The CDR3 spells CASSEFSSGSYEQYF. CDR3 in DNA: TGTGCCAGCAGTGAATTTTCTAGCGGGAGCTACGAGCAGTACTTC.

This chain connects TRBV14 to TRBJ2-7; D may correspond to TRBD1 or TRBD2 (5 bases each). The CDR3 covers 17 residues. Per germline, CDR1 SGHDN and CDR2 FVKESK. V lost 1 base, J lost 1 base, and 17 bases lay in between. CDR3: CASSQGVLRGGSYEQYF. As DNA, the CDR3 is TGTGCCAGCAGCCAAGGCGTTCTAAGGGGCGGGTCCTACGAGCAGTACTTC. The variable domain in full, with the rest retrieved from reference TRBV14 and TRBJ2-7, is EAGVTQFPSHSVIEKGQTVTLRCDPISGHDNLYWYRRVMGKEIKFLLHFVKESKQDESGMPNNRFLAERTGGTYSTLKVQPAELEDSGVYFCASSQGVLRGGSYEQYFGPGTRLTVT.

V gene TRBV5-1 combines with J gene TRBJ2-7; D possibly corresponds to TRBD1 (5 bases). The germline V gene encodes CDR1 SGHRS and CDR2 YFSETQ. Trimming removed 1 base at V and 5 bases at J, with 16 bases between. The CDR3 has 15 amino acids. CDR3 in DNA: TGCGCCAGCAGCTTGTTGCCAGGGTTTACCCACGAGCAGTACTTC. Amino acids: CASSLLPGFTHEQYF.

This sequence joins TRBV5-3 and TRBJ2-7; TRBD1 aligns across 8 bases. TRBV5-3 is an ORF; its function is uncertain. The CDR3 length is 14 residues. V lost 8 bases and J lost 4; bases outside the gene matches: 11. The CDR3 DNA sequence: TGTGCCAGCAGCCCCGGACAGGGTCAATACGAGCAGTACTTC. Amino acid sequence: CASSPGQGQYEQYF.

This clone was seen at least ten times. The chain employs TRBV19 and TRBJ1-4; 9 positions agree with TRBD1. The CDR3 runs to 14 residues. The V segment lost 5 bases and the J segment 6 bases; nucleotides outside the gene matches: 4. CDR1 and CDR2 (germline): LNHDA, SQIVND (reference sequence). CDR3 sequence (DNA): TGTGCCAGTAGTCTATGGACAGGGGATGAAAAACTGTTTTTT. This sequence encodes CASSLWTGDEKLFF.

The genes are TRBV6-6 and TRBJ1-2, with D possibly being TRBD1 (5 bases). Germline V gene sequence: CDR1 MNHNY, CDR2 SVGAGI (reference sequence). The V end lost 6 bases, the J end lost 4 bases, and 15 bases lay between the germline ends. CDR3 length equals 14 residues. For the CDR3, the DNA is TGTGCCAGCAGGCCACCCGGGACCGCCTATGGCTACACCTTC. Amino acids: CASRPPGTAYGYTF.

This chain joins TRBV6-4 and TRBJ2-5; TRBD2 aligns across 8 bases. Germline V lookup: CDR1 MRHNA, CDR2 SNTAGT. The CDR3 is 15 amino acids. V shed 4 bases and J 2 bases; nucleotides not matched to a gene: 6. The CDR3 DNA reads TGTGCCAGCAGTGCCCGTACGGGAGGGCAAGAGACCCAGTACTTC. Its translation is CASSARTGGQETQYF.